These T cell receptor beta chains were read from a single sample in a study of blood T cell repertoires in COVID-19. The table came from immunoSEQ multiplex PCR; TCRdb's copy has only in-frame clones and leaves some out. The table records fewer than 75,000 clones, roughly 86% of them present only once. What was sequenced was peripheral blood. Receptors were obtained from a man aged 50-60 years with active COVID-19. CDR3s include the opening cysteine and the closing phenylalanine or tryptophan. The order of the fields is CDR3 protein, V gene, clone size. Expanded clones are given a class, and other clones once, few, many or no size at all.

CASSPQGVRNTEAFF,TRBV7-9,NA
CASSLGGEGTETQYF,TRBV5-1,NA
CATSDGGHYNEQFF,TRBV24-1,NA
CATRRGTGNEKLFF,TRBV15,NA
CASSLGASGGIYEQYF,TRBV7-6,NA
CASSLIGGHGYTF,TRBV27,NA
CASSLDTMNTGELFF,TRBV7-9,few
CASSSGGPDYGYTF,TRBV7-9,NA
CATTGGVYEQFF,TRBV19,NA
CASSPGLQGAATNEKLFF,TRBV18,NA
CASSHPGSSGANVLTF,TRBV18,NA
CASSQRQRSYNEQFF,TRBV3-1/TRBV3-2,NA
CASSDTGIGGFGDTQYF,TRBV7-2,NA
CASSSLSAGSQETQYF,TRBV11-2,NA
CASSPKLVTLTDTQYF,TRBV11-3,NA
CASSPRDRGTTDTQYF,TRBV18,once
CASTRSGNYGYTF,TRBV12-3/TRBV12-4,once
CASSLTGGEDTQYF,TRBV5-6,NA
CASSLTGQGPSYEQYF,TRBV5-1,NA
CASSSFTPGELFF,TRBV5-4,few
CASSPGTGGVNEQFF,TRBV10-1,NA
CASSSSTDTQYF,TRBV11-3,NA
CASSQGGGSGELFF,TRBV5-1,once
CASSANRELNEKLFF,TRBV18,NA
CASSQPGGTEAFF,TRBV2,once
CASSESKVRVTTNTEAFF,TRBV10-1,NA
CASSEATDTQYF,TRBV6-1,once
CASIIHNSDTEAFF,TRBV27,NA
CASSWTSGNTYNEQFF,TRBV7-2,NA
CASSRGLAGKETQYF,TRBV6-5,NA
CASRQGAGGELFF,TRBV6-6,once
CASSYLGTSRVNEQFF,TRBV6-5,NA
CASSQLRVTEAFF,TRBV14,NA
CASSPISYAGQFF,TRBV18,NA
CASSQGLTNTGELFF,TRBV18,NA
CASSFSGTGSYNEQFF,TRBV11-3,NA
CASSHWDRKETQYF,TRBV11-2,NA
CASSFMTLGQGPYNEQFF,TRBV7-6,NA
CASSFRGRGLRSPLHF,TRBV28,NA
CASSLLGAEADTQYF,TRBV11-3,NA
CASSRRGRDTIYF,TRBV5-4,few
CASSRRTSGAYNEQFF,TRBV19,NA
CASSRDDRDYGYTF,TRBV7-9,once
CASSPLGGSPGELFF,TRBV18,NA
CASSESYRVTGELFF,TRBV6-1,NA
CASSEDGNYGYTF,TRBV6-1,NA
CASSLIGTSGRNEQFF,TRBV7-2,NA
CASSLSSNQETQYF,TRBV7-8,NA
CASSLARGFGTEAFF,TRBV7-2,NA
CASSHLPSHEQFF,TRBV4-1,NA
CASSFSLAGDTGELFF,TRBV11-3,few